This T cell receptor (beta chain) was sequenced for a study of T cell responses to AZD1222 COVID-19 vaccine (dated by TCRdb to the early 2020s). In the study overall: AZD1222 recipients given second doses at about 4 weeks or at about 12 weeks were pooled, since spike-specific TCR depth and breadth were not found to differ between the two schedules. A total of just over 230 trial participants underwent TCR sequencing, of whom 207 received two doses of AZD1222 and about 25 received two doses of the MenACWY control vaccine. Trial participants were enrolled by age into subgroups of 18-55, 56-69 and 70-plus years, and approximately 150, 30 and 60 TCR-sequenced participants, respectively, were included in these subgroups. What the authors observed across the whole study: Because no day 14 peak-response samples were available, the repertoires could be characterized only after the peak T cell response. Reportedly, almost half of the unique spike-specific TCRs recognized epitopes lying outside the regions that are mutated in the B.1.351 and B.1.1.7 variants. The vaccine-associated CD4 TCRs covered the entire spike protein, and the dominant responses fell in regions 160-218 and 743-854. Most participants were white British and females outnumbered males, and the authors suggested that clonal diversity may have been underestimated. Conclusions about previously exposed vaccinees are limited, since just 5 or 6 AZD1222 recipients were seropositive for SARS-CoV-2 at baseline. In the small 56-69-year group, the increase in depth fell short of significance, most likely because of low power. After two AZD1222 doses, both the breadth and the depth of spike-specific TCRs were significantly higher than at day 0 and than in MenACWY recipients.

As concerns this clone: The antigen it binds to is not known. No qualities accompany the bases; no much larger clone lies one base away.

The time point label on this specimen signifies: baseline before first vaccination. Samples from vaccinated people were obtained from the UK trials COV001 and COV002, which included a single-blind randomized controlled phase 2/3 trial of AZD1222 (ChAdOx1 nCoV-19) in healthy adults. Trial participant PBMC samples were collected at day 0 and day 28 after the second dose for TCRbeta chain sequencing. The CDR3 regions of human TCRbeta chains were analyzed by immunosequencing. On the study's bioinformatics: TCRs in the repertoires were compared against a reference library of SARS-CoV-2-specific TCRs that had been generated with the MIRA antigen-specificity platform. Breadth was defined as the fraction of unique TCRs that were SARS-CoV-2-associated, and depth was defined as the fraction of total T cells that were SARS-CoV-2-associated. Using the MIRA data, each spike-specific TCR was assigned both to the spike region to which the TCR was reactive and to a CD4 or CD8 class. Log10-transformed breadth and depth values were compared by one-way ANOVA with Sidak's multiple comparisons tests. Entries here come from immuneACCESS through TCRdb and include only in-frame sequences with V and J called. Some clones fail to appear in such tables; in the studies checked, an unresolved V gene covers under half of the shortfall, and the cause of the remainder is unknown. That table gives V, J and clone size, and the DNA gave D and trimming. This sample gives more than 100,000 clones in total; 88% of them show up just once. Around 20% of the sample comes from the top ten.

The CDR3 starts with the cysteine, ends with the phenylalanine, and has 16 residues. Just CDR3 DNA is preserved here, 48 bases in frame from base 1. V loses 1 base of germline sequence and J loses 0 bases, and the interval between the two ends is 10 bases. Reading the germline V gene gives CDR1 MNHNS and CDR2 SASEGT. This chain is built from TRBV6-1 and TRBJ2-1; matching of 6 bases hints at TRBD2 as the D gene. The material sequenced was peripheral blood, taken on day 0 of AZD1222 vaccination. This clonotype was sampled from an adult in good health. Here is the DNA: TGTGCCAGCAGTGAAGTTTTTAGCGGCTCCTACAATGAGCAGTTCTTC. It codes for CASSEVFSGSYNEQFF.